This TCR beta chain derives from a study of T cell changes during pregnancy in multiple sclerosis. The CDR3 spans 16 residues. TCRdb's table, derived via immunoSEQ multiplex PCR, lists solely in-frame clones and lacks some. The table shows around 92,000 clones, with approximately 95% occurring only once. This receptor was obtained from a female donor with multiple sclerosis, enrolled in a pregnancy study. The V call is TRBV21-1, the J call TRBJ1-5; the table assigns TRBD1, which was not confirmed against the DNA. TRBV21-1 is tagged as a pseudogene. The sequenced sample was peripheral blood, obtained in the first trimester of pregnancy. The CDR3 bases are TGTGCCAGCAGCAATATGTCGGCAGGGGATAGTCAGCCCCAGCATTTT. Its translation: CASSNMSAGDSQPQHF.